This T cell receptor beta chain was captured by sequencing in a study of blood T cells in healthy people across ages. Sample donors were healthy Caucasian individuals that came from Russia, aged roughly 6 to 95. The sample, roughly 9.1 milliliters of peripheral blood, was drawn from each donor. Per germline, CDR1 SGHDN and CDR2 FVKESK. The CDR3 runs 17 residues. J was trimmed by 1 base and V by 2 bases; bases with no gene match: 9. Together with a sample-barcoded 5' primer, a J-beta primer mix was included in a second PCR lasting roughly 6 to 12 cycles. Each CDR3 protein is one row after TCRdb ran MiXCR on the 5' RACE reads. Among approximately 810,000 distinct CDR3 sequences listed, 35% to 40% were seen once. This clonotype was found a few times.

The gene calls are TRBV14 and TRBJ1-1, with 8 bases matching TRBD1. Sequenced sample: blood. This sequence originates from a man aged 18 to 30 in good health. DNA of the CDR3: TGTGCCAGCAGCCAACGACAGGGGACCATCTGGAACACTGAAGCTTTCTTT. As protein: CASSQRQGTIWNTEAFF.